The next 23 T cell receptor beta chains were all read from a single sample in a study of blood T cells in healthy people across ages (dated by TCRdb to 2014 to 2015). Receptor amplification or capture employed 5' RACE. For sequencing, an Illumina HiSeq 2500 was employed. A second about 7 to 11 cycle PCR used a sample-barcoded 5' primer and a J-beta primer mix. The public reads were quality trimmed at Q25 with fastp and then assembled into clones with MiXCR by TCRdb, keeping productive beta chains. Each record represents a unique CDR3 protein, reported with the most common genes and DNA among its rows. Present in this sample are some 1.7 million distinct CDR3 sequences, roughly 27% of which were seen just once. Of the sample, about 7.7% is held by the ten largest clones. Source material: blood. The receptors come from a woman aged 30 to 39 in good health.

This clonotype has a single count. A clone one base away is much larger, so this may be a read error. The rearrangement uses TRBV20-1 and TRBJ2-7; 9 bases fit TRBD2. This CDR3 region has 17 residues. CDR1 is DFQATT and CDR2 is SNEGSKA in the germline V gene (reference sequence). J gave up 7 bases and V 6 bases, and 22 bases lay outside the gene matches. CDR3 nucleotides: TGCAGTGCCGATTTGGGGGCTAGCGGGGTTTACTACAATGAGCAGTACTTC. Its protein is CSADLGASGVYYNEQYF.

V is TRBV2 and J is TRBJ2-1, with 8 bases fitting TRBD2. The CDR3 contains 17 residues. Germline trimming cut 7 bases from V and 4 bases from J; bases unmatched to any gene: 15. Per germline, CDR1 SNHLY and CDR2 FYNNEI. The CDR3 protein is CASIPAPGTRRYNEQFF. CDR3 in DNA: TGTGCCAGCATTCCTGCGCCCGGGACTAGGCGATACAATGAGCAGTTCTTC.

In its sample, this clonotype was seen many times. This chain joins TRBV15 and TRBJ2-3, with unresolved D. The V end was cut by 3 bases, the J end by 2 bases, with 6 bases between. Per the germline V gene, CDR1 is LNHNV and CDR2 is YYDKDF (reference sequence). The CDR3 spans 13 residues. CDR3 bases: TGTGCCACCAGCAGCGCGGTCACAGATACGCAGTATTTT. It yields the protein CATSSAVTDTQYF.

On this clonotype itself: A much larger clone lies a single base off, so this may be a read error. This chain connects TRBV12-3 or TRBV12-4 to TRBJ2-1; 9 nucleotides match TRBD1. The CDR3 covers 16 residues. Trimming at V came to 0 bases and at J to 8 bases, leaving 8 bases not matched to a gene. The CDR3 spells CASSLAGTGIYDEQFF. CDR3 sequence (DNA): TGTGCCAGCAGTTTAGCCGGGACAGGGATCTATGATGAGCAGTTCTTC.

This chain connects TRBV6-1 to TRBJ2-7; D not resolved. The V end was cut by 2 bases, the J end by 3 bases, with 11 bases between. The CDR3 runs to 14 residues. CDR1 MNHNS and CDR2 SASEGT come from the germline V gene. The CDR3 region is CASSEMRRIYEQYF. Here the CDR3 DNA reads TGTGCCAGCAGTGAAATGAGACGTATCTACGAGCAGTACTTC.

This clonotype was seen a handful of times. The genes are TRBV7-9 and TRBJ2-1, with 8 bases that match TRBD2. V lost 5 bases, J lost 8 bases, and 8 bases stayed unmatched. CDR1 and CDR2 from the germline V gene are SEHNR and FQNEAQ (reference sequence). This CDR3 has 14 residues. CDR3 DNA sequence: TGTGCCAGCAGCACCGGGGGGGGTAGGGATGAGCAGTTCTTC. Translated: CASSTGGGRDEQFF.

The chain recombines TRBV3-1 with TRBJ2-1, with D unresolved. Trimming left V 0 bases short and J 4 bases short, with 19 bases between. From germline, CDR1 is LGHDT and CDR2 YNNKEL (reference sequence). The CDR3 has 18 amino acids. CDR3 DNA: TGTGCCAGCAGCCAAGACAATCGCAGCCTCCACCCTTACAATGAGCAGTTCTTC. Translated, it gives CASSQDNRSLHPYNEQFF.

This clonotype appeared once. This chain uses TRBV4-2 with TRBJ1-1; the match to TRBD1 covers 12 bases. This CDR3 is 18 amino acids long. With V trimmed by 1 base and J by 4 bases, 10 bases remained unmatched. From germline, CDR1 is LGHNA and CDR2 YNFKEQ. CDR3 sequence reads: CASSQARDRGRGSTEAFF. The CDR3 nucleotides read TGTGCCAGCAGCCAAGCTCGGGACAGGGGGCGCGGGAGCACTGAAGCTTTCTTT.

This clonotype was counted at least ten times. The CDR3 DNA sequence: TGTGCCAGCAGCTTTTTAGACAGCAATGAGCAGTTCTTC. It encodes CASSFLDSNEQFF. The V and J genes are TRBV5-6 and TRBJ2-1; D might be TRBD1 (5 bases). V lost 2 bases and J lost 6, with 9 bases in between. Germline lookup yields CDR1 SGHDT and CDR2 YYEEEE. This CDR3 comprises 13 residues.

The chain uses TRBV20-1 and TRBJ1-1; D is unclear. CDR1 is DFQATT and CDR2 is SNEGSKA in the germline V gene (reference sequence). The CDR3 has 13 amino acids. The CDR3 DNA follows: TGCGCGGCGTACCGGTCGATGAACACTGAAGCTTTCTTT. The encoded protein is CAAYRSMNTEAFF.

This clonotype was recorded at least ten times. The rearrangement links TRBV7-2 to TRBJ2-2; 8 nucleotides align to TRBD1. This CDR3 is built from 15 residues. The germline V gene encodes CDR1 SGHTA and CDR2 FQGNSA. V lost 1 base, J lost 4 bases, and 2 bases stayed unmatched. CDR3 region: CASSLVTGGTGELFF. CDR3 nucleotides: TGTGCCAGCAGCTTAGTTACAGGGGGCACCGGGGAGCTGTTTTTT.

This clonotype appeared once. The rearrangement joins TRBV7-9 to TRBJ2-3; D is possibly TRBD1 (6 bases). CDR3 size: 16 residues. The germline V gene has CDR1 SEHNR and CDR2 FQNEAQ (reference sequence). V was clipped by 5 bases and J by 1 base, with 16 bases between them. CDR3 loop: CASSHSQGIGTDTQYF. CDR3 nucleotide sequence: TGTGCCAGCAGCCATAGCCAGGGGATCGGCACAGATACGCAGTATTTT.

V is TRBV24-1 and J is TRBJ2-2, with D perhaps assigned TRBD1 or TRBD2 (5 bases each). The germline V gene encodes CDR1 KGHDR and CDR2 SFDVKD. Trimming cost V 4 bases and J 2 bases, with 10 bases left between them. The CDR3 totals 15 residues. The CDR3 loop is CATSDRDRNTGELFF. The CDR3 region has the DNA TGTGCCACCAGTGACCGGGACCGAAACACCGGGGAGCTGTTTTTT.

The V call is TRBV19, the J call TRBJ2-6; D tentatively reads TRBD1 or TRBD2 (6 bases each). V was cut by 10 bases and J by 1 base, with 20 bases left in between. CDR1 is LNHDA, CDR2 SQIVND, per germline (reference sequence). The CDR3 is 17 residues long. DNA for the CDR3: TGTGCCACCACGCAAACGGGGGCCCAATCTGGGGCCAACGTCCTGACTTTC. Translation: CATTQTGAQSGANVLTF.

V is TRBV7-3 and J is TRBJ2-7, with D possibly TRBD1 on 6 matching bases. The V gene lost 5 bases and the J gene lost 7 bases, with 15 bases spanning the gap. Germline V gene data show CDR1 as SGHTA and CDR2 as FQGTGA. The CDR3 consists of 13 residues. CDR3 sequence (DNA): TGTGCCAGCAGCCCATGGACAGACAATGAGCAGTACTTC. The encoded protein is CASSPWTDNEQYF. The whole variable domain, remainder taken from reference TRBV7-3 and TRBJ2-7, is GAGVSQTPSNKVTEKGKYVELRCDPISGHTALYWYRQSLGQGPEFLIYFQGTGAADDSGLPNDRFFAVRPEGSVSTLKIQRTERGDSAVYLCASSPWTDNEQYFGPGTRLTVT.

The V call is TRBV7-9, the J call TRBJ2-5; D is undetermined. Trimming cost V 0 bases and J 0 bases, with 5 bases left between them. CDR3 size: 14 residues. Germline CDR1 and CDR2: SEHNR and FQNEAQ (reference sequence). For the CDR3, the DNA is TGTGCCAGCAGCTTAGCTCGGGACCAAGAGACCCAGTACTTC. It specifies CASSLARDQETQYF.

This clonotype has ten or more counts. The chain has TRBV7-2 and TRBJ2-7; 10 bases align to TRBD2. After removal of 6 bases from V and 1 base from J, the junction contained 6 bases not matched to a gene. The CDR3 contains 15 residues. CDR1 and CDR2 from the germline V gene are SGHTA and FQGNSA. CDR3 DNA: TGTGCCAGCAGTACTAGCGGGGAGACTTCCTACGAGCAGTACTTC. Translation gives CASSTSGETSYEQYF.

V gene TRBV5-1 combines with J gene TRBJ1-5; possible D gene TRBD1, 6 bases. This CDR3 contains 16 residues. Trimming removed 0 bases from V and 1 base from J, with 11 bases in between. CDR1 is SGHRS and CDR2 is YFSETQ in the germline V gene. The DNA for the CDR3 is TGCGCCAGCAGCTTGGGGATAGGGGGGAGCAATCAGCCCCAGCATTTT. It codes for CASSLGIGGSNQPQHF.

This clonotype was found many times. DNA for the CDR3: TGCAGCGTCGAGACAGGGAGCTCCTACGAGCAGTACTTC. This gives the protein CSVETGSSYEQYF. V gene TRBV29-1 combines with J gene TRBJ2-7, with 7 positions matching TRBD1. Germline assignment: CDR1 SQVTM and CDR2 ANQGSEA. The trim removed 6 bases at V and 0 bases at J, leaving 5 bases unmatched. This CDR3 contains 13 residues.

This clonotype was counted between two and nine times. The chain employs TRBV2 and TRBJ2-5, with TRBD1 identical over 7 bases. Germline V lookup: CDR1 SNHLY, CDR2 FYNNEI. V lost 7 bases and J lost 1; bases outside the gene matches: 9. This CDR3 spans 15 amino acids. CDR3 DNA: TGTGCCAGCACTCTTTACCGGGACAGCCAAGAGACCCAGTACTTC. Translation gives CASTLYRDSQETQYF.

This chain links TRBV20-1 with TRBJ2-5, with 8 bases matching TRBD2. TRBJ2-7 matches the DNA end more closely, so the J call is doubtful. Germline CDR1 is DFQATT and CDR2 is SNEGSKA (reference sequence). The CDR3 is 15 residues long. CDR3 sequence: CSAPPVSLAGTEQYF. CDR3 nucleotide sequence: TGCAGTGCTCCCCCTGTAAGCTTAGCGGGGACCGAGCAGTACTTC.

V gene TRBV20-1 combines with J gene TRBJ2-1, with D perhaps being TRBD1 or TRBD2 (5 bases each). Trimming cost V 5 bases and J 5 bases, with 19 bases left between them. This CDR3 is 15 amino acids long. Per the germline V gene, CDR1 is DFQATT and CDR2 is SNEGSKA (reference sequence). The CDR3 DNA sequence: TGCAGTGCTCCACGATGGGGACGAGATAACAATGAGCAGTTCTTC. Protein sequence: CSAPRWGRDNNEQFF.

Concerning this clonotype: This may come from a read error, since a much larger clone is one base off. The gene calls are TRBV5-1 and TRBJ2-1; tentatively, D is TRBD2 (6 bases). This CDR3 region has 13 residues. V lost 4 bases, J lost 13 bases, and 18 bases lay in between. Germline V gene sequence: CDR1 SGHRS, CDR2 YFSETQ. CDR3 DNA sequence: TGCGCCAGCAGCCCTGGACTAAGAGAGACCCAGTTCTTC. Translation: CASSPGLRETQFF.